This TCR beta chain was profiled in a study of PD-L1 blockade in urothelial cancer. As for the study in general: About 85% of the roughly 30 patients comprised males who had bladder-origin urothelial cancer. Samples of blood were analyzed 3 weeks (second dose) and 6 weeks after treatment start.

The protocol was immunoSEQ multiplex PCR, while the TCRdb copy is restricted to in-frame clones and leaves out a portion. This sample has 65,000 to 80,000 clones, with about nine tenths found just once. Sample time point: pretreatment peripheral blood. Germline V gene lookup returns CDR1 LNHNV and CDR2 YYDKDF (reference sequence). The CDR3 loop spans 15 amino acids. Germline trimming cut 3 bases from V and 6 bases from J; bases unmatched to any gene: 8. The clonotype originates from a man in his 70s with urothelial cancer. Material: PBMCs, obtained around atezolizumab (anti-PD-L1) treatment. This chain joins TRBV15 and TRBJ1-5, with 7 bases that match TRBD1. CDR3 sequence: CATSRVKGAVQPQHF. CDR3 nucleotide sequence: TGTGCCACCAGCAGGGTGAAGGGGGCTGTTCAGCCCCAGCATTTT.